This entry is about one T cell receptor beta chain. The data derive from a study of blood T cell repertoires in COVID-19. J gave up 12 bases and V 0 bases, and 13 bases lay outside the gene matches. CDR1 is MGHRA and CDR2 is YSYEKL in the germline V gene. The CDR3 length is 15 residues. The data were produced by immunoSEQ multiplex PCR, yet TCRdb's version contains in-frame clones alone and is incomplete. Here the sample spans fewer than 200,000 clones, roughly nine tenths being singletons. The sequence derives from a young man who had recovered from COVID-19. The V and J genes are TRBV4-1 and TRBJ1-1, with 7 bases identical to TRBD1. The sample comprised peripheral blood. Here the CDR3 DNA reads TGCGCCAGCAGCCAAGAACCCAGGGGGAATAGAGGAACTTTCTTT. Amino acids: CASSQEPRGNRGTFF.